What follows is one TCR beta chain and its context. As yet, its antigen is unknown. Assay used: immunoSEQ multiplex PCR; TCRdb lists only in-frame clones, some missing. The data contain over a million clones, approximately 80% of them seen just once; the ten biggest clones take up roughly 0.57%. These data belong to a study of shared clonotypes between healthy human individuals. General study points: Sampling covered blood only; tissue repertoires likely differ.

Trimming shortened V by 0 bases and J by 6 bases, and 6 bases separated the two germline ends. Germline CDR1 reads SGHRS; CDR2 reads YFSETQ. The CDR3 is made up of 13 amino acids. The chain uses TRBV5-1 and TRBJ2-2; D is undetermined. This TCR was sampled from a man between 18 and 35 years old in good health. Some clones in this sample may be carry-over from other donors' samples. Material for sequencing was memory CD4+ T cells from PBMCs. Subset reported: CD45RA-negative fraction. The DNA for the CDR3 is TGCGCCAGCAGCTTGGATCAGCCCGGGGAGCTGTTTTTT. Translating gives CASSLDQPGELFF.